The next 21 T cell receptor beta chains were all read from a single sample in a study of shared clonotypes between healthy human individuals. The protocol was immunoSEQ multiplex PCR, while the TCRdb copy is restricted to in-frame clones and leaves out a portion. The repertoire holds over 1.5 million clones, with approximately 98% as singletons. Sequenced: naive CD4+ T cells sorted from blood. As to subset: CD45RA+ positively selected. These receptors were collected from a man aged 25-45 years in good health.

The J gene is TRBJ2-3, the V gene TRBV5-1; maybe TRBD1 (6 bases). Germline V gene data show CDR1 as SGHRS and CDR2 as YFSETQ. The CDR3 runs to 14 residues. Trimming shortened V by 4 bases and J by 7 bases, and 16 bases separated the two germline ends. The DNA of the CDR3 is TGCGCCAGCAGCAAGGACAGACAAGCGTATACGCAGTATTTT. Protein: CASSKDRQAYTQYF. The full variable domain, rest sourced from reference TRBV5-1 and TRBJ2-3, is KAGVTQTPRYLIKTRGQQVTLSCSPISGHRSVSWYQQTPGQGLQFLFEYFSETQRNKGNFPGRFSGRQFSNSRSEMNVSTLELGDSALYLCASSKDRQAYTQYFGPGTRLTVL.

J is TRBJ2-5 and V is TRBV2, with D uncertain. CDR1 SNHLY and CDR2 FYNNEI come from the germline V gene. The CDR3 is 12 amino acids. Between the trimmed V and J ends, which lost 10 bases and 0 bases, there was a span of 9 bases. For the CDR3, the DNA is TGTGCCACCTCGAGACACCAAGAGACCCAGTACTTC. It translates to CATSRHQETQYF.

The genes are TRBV7-3 and TRBJ2-3, with 8 bases aligning to TRBD1. This CDR3 has 15 amino acids. The V and J ends lost 2 bases and 3 bases, in that order; junction bases with no gene match: 4. Looked up from germline, CDR1 is SGHTA and CDR2 is FQGTGA. The CDR3 here is CASSLQGAPTDTQYF. In DNA, the CDR3 is TGTGCCAGCAGCTTACAGGGGGCGCCGACAGATACGCAGTATTTT.

The rearrangement uses TRBV27 and TRBJ2-1; either TRBD1 or TRBD2 may supply D (5 bases each). With 6 bases removed from V and 7 bases from J, the gap between germline ends came to 16 bases. CDR3 length: 14 residues. The germline V gene has CDR1 MNHEY and CDR2 SMNVEV (reference sequence). Here the CDR3 reads CASRNSGTANEQFF. The CDR3 bases are TGTGCCAGCAGAAACTCCGGGACCGCAAATGAGCAGTTCTTC.

This clone is a singleton in its sample. The V and J genes are TRBV28 and TRBJ2-7, with 8 bases that match TRBD1. J gave up 1 base and V 7 bases, and 6 bases lay outside the gene matches. CDR1 and CDR2 (germline): MDHEN, SYDVKM. The CDR3 length is 14 residues. The CDR3: CASKPDRGSYEQYF. The CDR3 region has the DNA TGTGCCAGCAAACCCGACAGGGGTTCCTACGAGCAGTACTTC.

V gene TRBV2 combines with J gene TRBJ2-1, with D unclear. The V end lost 6 bases, the J end lost 0 bases, and 9 bases lay between the germline ends. Germline CDR1 SNHLY, CDR2 FYNNEI. This CDR3 has 14 residues. CDR3 in amino acids: CASRRPSSYNEQFF. Here the CDR3 DNA reads TGTGCCAGCAGGAGACCAAGCTCCTACAATGAGCAGTTCTTC.

The rearrangement joins TRBV28 to TRBJ2-7, with D possibly called TRBD1 or TRBD2 (5 bases each). V lost 7 bases to trimming and J lost 4 bases, with 17 bases between them. There are 14 residues in the CDR3. In germline, CDR1 is MDHEN, CDR2 SYDVKM. In DNA, the CDR3 is TGTGCCAGCACCCGCGCAGGGAGTAATTACGAGCAGTACTTC. This translates into CASTRAGSNYEQYF.

The chain couples TRBV28 to TRBJ1-1; possible D gene TRBD1, 5 bases. CDR1 is MDHEN and CDR2 is SYDVKM in the germline V gene. The CDR3 runs 14 residues. Deletions cut 4 bases from V and 3 bases from J, with 12 bases between. The DNA for the CDR3 is TGTGCCAGCAGTTCCGGGGGTTGGGACACTGAAGCTTTCTTT. This encodes CASSSGGWDTEAFF.

With respect to this clone: Other DNA sequences in the same sample also yield this CDR3. The V gene is TRBV5-1, the J gene TRBJ2-7; 11 bases line up with TRBD1. The ends lost 0 bases at V and 4 bases at J; junction bases unmatched: 3. The CDR3 loop spans 15 amino acids. Germline assignment: CDR1 SGHRS and CDR2 YFSETQ. CDR3 in DNA: TGCGCCAGCAGCTTGGGAGGGACAGGGGGGTACGAGCAGTACTTC. Amino acids: CASSLGGTGGYEQYF.

J is TRBJ2-1 and V is TRBV27; D uncertain. The CDR3 runs to 13 residues. The germline gives CDR1 MNHEY, CDR2 SMNVEV (reference sequence). The V and J ends lost 7 bases and 8 bases respectively, with 15 bases between them. As DNA, the CDR3 is TGTGCCAGCACCCCGGACCGGTTTCATGAGCAGTTCTTC. Residues: CASTPDRFHEQFF.

V and J are TRBV15 and TRBJ1-5, with 7 bases that match TRBD1. The CDR3 contains 18 residues. The V gene's germline CDR1 is LNHNV and CDR2 YYDKDF (reference sequence). V lost 0 bases and J lost 2; bases outside the gene matches: 10. The CDR3 is CATSREQGFRVGNQPQHF. The CDR3 DNA follows: TGTGCCACCAGCAGAGAACAGGGGTTTAGAGTAGGCAATCAGCCCCAGCATTTT. Full variable domain (rest looked up from reference TRBV15 and TRBJ1-5): DAMVIQNPRYQVTQFGKPVTLSCSQTLNHNVMYWYQQKSSQAPKLLFHYYDKDFNNEADTPDNFQSRRPNTSFCFLDIRSPGLGDTAMYLCATSREQGFRVGNQPQHFGDGTRLSIL.

This clone was detected once. The V gene is TRBV13, the J gene TRBJ1-4, with 7 bases lining up with TRBD1. This CDR3 is built from 17 residues. J lost 8 bases, V lost 3 bases, and 15 bases had no gene match. Germline V gene data show CDR1 as PRHDT and CDR2 as FYEKMQ (reference sequence). CDR3 residues: CASSFRRGLGLGEKLFF. DNA of the CDR3: TGTGCCAGCAGCTTCCGAAGGGGGCTGGGGTTGGGGGAAAAACTGTTTTTT.

The chain employs TRBV5-5 and TRBJ2-1; tentatively, D is TRBD1 (8 bases). CDR3 length: 17 residues. The ends were cut back, 2 bases at V and 5 bases at J, with 20 bases in the middle. CDR1 is SGHKS, CDR2 YYEKEE, per germline (reference sequence). DNA for the CDR3: TGTGCCAGCAGCTTAACCGGGAGGACAGGGAACAACAATGAGCAGTTCTTC. Translated: CASSLTGRTGNNNEQFF.

The chain is built from TRBV7-3 and TRBJ2-1, with 15 bases identical to TRBD2. Germline CDR1 reads SGHTA; CDR2 reads FQGTGA. V lost 4 bases to trimming and J lost 8 bases; unmatched junction nucleotides: 12. The CDR3 runs 18 residues. CDR3 loop: CASSSLGLAGGPGYEQFF. The CDR3 coding sequence is TGTGCCAGCAGCTCCCTAGGACTAGCGGGAGGGCCCGGATATGAGCAGTTCTTC.

This rearrangement joins TRBV10-3 to TRBJ2-2; TRBD1 is a possible D gene (6 bases). This CDR3 contains 15 residues. CDR1 is ENHRY and CDR2 is SYGVKD in the germline V gene. Trimming took 4 bases from V and 4 from J, leaving 13 bases between them. The CDR3 sequence is CAISAPPRGTGELFF. CDR3 bases: TGTGCCATCAGTGCCCCACCCAGGGGCACCGGGGAGCTGTTTTTT.

V is TRBV29-1 and J is TRBJ2-5, with a tentative D call TRBD1 (6 bases). CDR1 is SQVTM, CDR2 ANQGSEA, per germline. The V end lost 4 bases, the J end lost 3 bases, and 9 bases lay between the germline ends. The CDR3 covers 12 residues. This chain's CDR3 is CSVGTGKETQYF. The CDR3 DNA follows: TGCAGCGTTGGTACAGGGAAAGAGACCCAGTACTTC.

The chain combines TRBV19 with TRBJ2-7; D is tentatively TRBD1 or TRBD2 (6 bases each). Germline V gene sequence: CDR1 LNHDA, CDR2 SQIVND (reference sequence). V lost 3 bases to trimming and J lost 3 bases, with 12 bases between them. This CDR3 region has 14 residues. Here the CDR3 DNA reads TGTGCCAGTAGTATTGGAGGGGGTGACTACGAGCAGTACTTC. This codes for CASSIGGGDYEQYF.

This chain uses TRBV15 with TRBJ1-2; tentatively, D is TRBD1 (6 bases). The CDR3 covers 14 residues. Germline V gene sequence: CDR1 LNHNV, CDR2 YYDKDF (reference sequence). Trimming removed 4 bases at V and 2 bases at J, with 11 bases between. In DNA, the CDR3 is TGTGCCACCAGCAAGATACAGGGAAACTATGGCTACACCTTC. Its protein is CATSKIQGNYGYTF. Drawing the rest from reference TRBV15 and TRBJ1-2, the complete variable domain is DAMVIQNPRYQVTQFGKPVTLSCSQTLNHNVMYWYQQKSSQAPKLLFHYYDKDFNNEADTPDNFQSRRPNTSFCFLDIRSPGLGDTAMYLCATSKIQGNYGYTFGSGTRLTVV.

The chain recombines TRBV11-2 with TRBJ2-1; possible D gene TRBD2, 6 bases. Germline values: CDR1 SGHAT, CDR2 FQNNGV. CDR3 size: 15 residues. V was shortened by 1 base and J by 7 bases, with 14 bases between the two germline ends. The CDR3 bases are TGTGCCAGCAGCTTAGTGGCGGGATTGTGGAATGAGCAGTTCTTC. Translated, it gives CASSLVAGLWNEQFF. Full variable domain (remainder filled in from reference TRBV11-2 and TRBJ2-1): EAGVAQSPRYKIIEKRQSVAFWCNPISGHATLYWYQQILGQGPKLLIQFQNNGVVDDSQLPKDRFSAERLKGVDSTLKIQPAKLEDSAVYLCASSLVAGLWNEQFFGPGTRLTVL.

The CDR3 region has the DNA TGCGCCAGCAGCTCGGGGCTGTGGACTAGCTCAAGCACAGATACGCAGTATTTT. Translated, it gives CASSSGLWTSSSTDTQYF. V is TRBV5-1 and J is TRBJ2-3, with 8 bases identical to TRBD2. V lost 3 bases to trimming and J lost 0 bases; unmatched junction nucleotides: 12. The CDR3 is made up of 18 amino acids. CDR1 is SGHRS, CDR2 YFSETQ, per germline.

This clone was recorded only once. The rearrangement uses TRBV2 and TRBJ2-7, with 8 nucleotides matching TRBD1. The V gene's germline CDR1 is SNHLY and CDR2 FYNNEI. The CDR3 covers 16 residues. V gave up 6 bases and J gave up 2 bases; unmatched junction bases: 12. The CDR3 bases are TGTGCCAGCAGCCGTACGACAGGGGCCGCCACCTACGAGCAGTACTTC. This encodes CASSRTTGAATYEQYF.